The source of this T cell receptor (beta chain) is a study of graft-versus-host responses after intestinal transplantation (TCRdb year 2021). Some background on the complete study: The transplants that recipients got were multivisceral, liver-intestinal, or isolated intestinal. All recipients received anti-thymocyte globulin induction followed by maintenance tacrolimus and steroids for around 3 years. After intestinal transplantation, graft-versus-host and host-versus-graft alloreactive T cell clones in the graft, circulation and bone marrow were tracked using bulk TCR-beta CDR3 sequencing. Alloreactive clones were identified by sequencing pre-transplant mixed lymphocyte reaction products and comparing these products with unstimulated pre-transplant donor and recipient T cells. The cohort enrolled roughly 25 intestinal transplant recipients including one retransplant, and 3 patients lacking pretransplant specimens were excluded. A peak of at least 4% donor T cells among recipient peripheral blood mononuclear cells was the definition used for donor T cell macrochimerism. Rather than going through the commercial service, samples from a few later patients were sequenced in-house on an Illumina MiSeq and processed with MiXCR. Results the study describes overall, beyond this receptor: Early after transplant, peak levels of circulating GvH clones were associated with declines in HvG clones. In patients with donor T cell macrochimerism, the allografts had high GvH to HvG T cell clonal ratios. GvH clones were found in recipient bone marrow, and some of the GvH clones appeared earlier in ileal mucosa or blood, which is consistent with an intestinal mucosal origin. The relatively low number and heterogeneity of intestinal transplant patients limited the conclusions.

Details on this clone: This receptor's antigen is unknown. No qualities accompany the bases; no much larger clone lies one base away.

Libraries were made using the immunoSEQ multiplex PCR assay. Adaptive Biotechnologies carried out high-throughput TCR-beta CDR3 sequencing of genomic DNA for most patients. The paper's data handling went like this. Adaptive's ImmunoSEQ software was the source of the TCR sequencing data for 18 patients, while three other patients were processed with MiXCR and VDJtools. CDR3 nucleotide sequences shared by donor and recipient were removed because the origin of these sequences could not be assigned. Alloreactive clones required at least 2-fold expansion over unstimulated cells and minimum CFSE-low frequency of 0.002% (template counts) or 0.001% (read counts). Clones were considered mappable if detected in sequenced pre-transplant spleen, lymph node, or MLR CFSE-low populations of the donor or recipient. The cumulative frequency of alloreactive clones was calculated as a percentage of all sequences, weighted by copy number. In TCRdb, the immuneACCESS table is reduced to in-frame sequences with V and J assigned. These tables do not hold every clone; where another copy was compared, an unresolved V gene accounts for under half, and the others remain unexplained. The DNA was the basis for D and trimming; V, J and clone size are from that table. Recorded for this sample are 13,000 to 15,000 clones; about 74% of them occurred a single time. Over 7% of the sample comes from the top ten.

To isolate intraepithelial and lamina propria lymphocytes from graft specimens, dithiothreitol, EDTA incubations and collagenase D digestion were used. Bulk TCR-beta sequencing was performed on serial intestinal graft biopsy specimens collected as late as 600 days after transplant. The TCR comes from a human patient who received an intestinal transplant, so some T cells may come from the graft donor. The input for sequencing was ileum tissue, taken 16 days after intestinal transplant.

The DNA sequence is given as TGTGCCAGCAGCGTAGGGGCAAGTAACACCGGGGAGCTGTTTTTT. This translates into CASSVGASNTGELFF. Recombination connected TRBV9 to TRBJ2-2; the D gene cannot be resolved reliably. V and J are truncated by 0 bases and 2 bases respectively, leaving an intervening sequence of 8 bases. CDR3 length: 15 amino acids, cysteine to phenylalanine. The retained sequence is limited to the CDR3, 45 bases, with the frame set at the first base. Looking up the germline V gene yields CDR1 SGDLS and CDR2 YYNGEE.